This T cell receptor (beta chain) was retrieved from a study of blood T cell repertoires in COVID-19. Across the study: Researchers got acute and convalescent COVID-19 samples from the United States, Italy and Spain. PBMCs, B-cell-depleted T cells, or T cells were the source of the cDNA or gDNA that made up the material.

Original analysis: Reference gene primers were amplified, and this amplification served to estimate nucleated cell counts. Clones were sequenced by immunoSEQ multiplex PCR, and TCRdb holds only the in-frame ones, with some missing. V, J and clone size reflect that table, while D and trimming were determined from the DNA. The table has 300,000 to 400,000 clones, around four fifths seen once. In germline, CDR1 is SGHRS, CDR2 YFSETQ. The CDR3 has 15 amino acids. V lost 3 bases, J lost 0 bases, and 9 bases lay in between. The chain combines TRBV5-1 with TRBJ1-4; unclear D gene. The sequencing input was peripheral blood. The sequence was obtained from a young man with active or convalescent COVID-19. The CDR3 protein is CASSYEMATNEKLFF. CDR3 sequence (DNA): TGCGCCAGCAGCTACGAGATGGCAACTAATGAAAAACTGTTTTTT.